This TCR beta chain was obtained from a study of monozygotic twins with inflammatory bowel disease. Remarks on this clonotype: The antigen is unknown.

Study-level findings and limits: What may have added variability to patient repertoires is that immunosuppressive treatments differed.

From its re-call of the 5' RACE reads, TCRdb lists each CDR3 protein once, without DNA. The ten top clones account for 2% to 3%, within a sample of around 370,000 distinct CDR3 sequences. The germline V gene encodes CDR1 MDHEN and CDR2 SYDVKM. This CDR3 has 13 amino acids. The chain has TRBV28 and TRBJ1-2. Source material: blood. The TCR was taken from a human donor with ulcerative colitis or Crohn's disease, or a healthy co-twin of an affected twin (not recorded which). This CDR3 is CASSSSVGGGYTF.